These T cell receptor beta chains were read from a single sample in a study of blood T cells in healthy people across ages. TCRdb recomputed calls from the 5' RACE reads with MiXCR, one row per CDR3 protein. The sample has under 2 million distinct CDR3 sequences; about 35% are singletons. Sequenced sample: blood. These receptors all stem from a woman aged 25 to 45 in good health. Both conserved end residues are trimmed from each CDR3. Each record gives: CDR3 length, V gene, CDR3 protein.

>14|TRBV6-5
ASSLKDIWRNQPQH
>11|TRBV4-1
ASSPPNDETQY
>14|TRBV4-1
ASSQRRGGRAGELF
>13|TRBV12-3/TRBV12-4
ASQGTGGREDTQY
>11|TRBV7-2
ASSHIPSTKAF
>10|TRBV7-2
ASSLARGPQF
>14|TRBV5-6
ASSEGTGRTTYEQY
>11|TRBV29-1
SVRRGLNTEAF
>12|TRBV5-1
TSSVTGTIDGYT
>9|TRBV24-1
ATSDLSGYT
>10|TRBV6-2/TRBV6-3
ASRRTGGEQY
>11|TRBV29-1
SVEEVGAPGYT
>16|TRBV4-1
ASRPDRDRGRLNTEAF
>12|TRBV12-5
ASGLGDGNYGYT
>13|TRBV27
ASSLSVGQLSPLH
>10|TRBV20-1
SASRQGYEQF
>13|TRBV28
ASTPSGGRGYEQY
>11|TRBV5-1
ASSSNGAGEQY